The 28 T cell receptor beta chains presented below share a single source sample, sequenced in a study of shared clonotypes between healthy human individuals (TCRdb year 2020). Preparation of the library involved the immunoSEQ multiplex PCR assay. The table was pulled from immuneACCESS by TCRdb, which kept in-frame rearrangements only. Such tables lose some clones; where checked, under half of the loss comes from unresolved V genes, and the rest has no known cause. The sample table contains 550,000 to 800,000 clones; only one count was recorded for around 91% of them. Around a third of the sample belongs to the ten largest clones. Sequenced sample: memory CD8+ T cells from PBMCs. The label giving this sample's cell subset or site can be read as: CD45RO+ cells pooled with CCR7-negative TemRA cells. These receptors all come from a man younger than 30 in good health. Some clones in this sample may be carry-over from other donors' samples.

This chain joins TRBV28 and TRBJ1-5, with D unresolved. V gave up 5 bases and J gave up 4 bases, with 18 bases separating them. The germline gives CDR1 MDHEN, CDR2 SYDVKM. The CDR3 has 16 residues. CDR3 in amino acids: CASSQHLNRPNQPQHF. The CDR3 nucleotides read TGTGCCAGCAGTCAACATTTAAACCGACCTAATCAGCCCCAGCATTTT.

J is TRBJ1-5 and V is TRBV7-8; the match to TRBD1 covers 10 bases. CDR1 is SGHVS and CDR2 is FQNEAQ in the germline V gene. Unmatched junction bases numbered 15, after V lost 5 bases and J lost 2 bases. The CDR3 covers 19 residues. CDR3 sequence: CASSLRWDRGSGGNQPQHF. CDR3 DNA sequence: TGTGCCAGCAGCCTTAGGTGGGACAGGGGTTCGGGGGGCAATCAGCCCCAGCATTTT.

The chain couples TRBV28 to TRBJ2-7; 10 bases fit TRBD1. Germline V gene lookup returns CDR1 MDHEN and CDR2 SYDVKM. The CDR3 is 15 amino acids. The V gene end was trimmed by 6 bases and the J gene end by 6 bases; junction bases not matched to a gene: 11. This chain's CDR3 is CASSIGQGGVVEQYF. The CDR3 DNA reads TGTGCCAGCAGCATCGGACAGGGGGGTGTTGTCGAGCAGTACTTC.

The rearrangement joins TRBV4-1 to TRBJ1-5; D gene uncertain. The V and J ends lost 0 bases and 4 bases respectively, with 10 bases between them. Germline V gene lookup returns CDR1 MGHRA and CDR2 YSYEKL. This CDR3 contains 15 residues. CDR3 nucleotides: TGCGCCAGCAGCCAAGATACGGGCAGAAATCAGCCCCAGCATTTT. Its protein is CASSQDTGRNQPQHF.

The chain joins TRBV14 to TRBJ2-7; D possibly corresponds to TRBD1 (6 bases). The CDR3 runs to 14 residues. Germline V lookup: CDR1 SGHDN, CDR2 FVKESK. Trimming took 5 bases from V and 7 from J, leaving 18 bases between them. CDR3 amino acids: CASSEVWGPVEQYF. In DNA form, the CDR3 reads TGTGCCAGCAGCGAAGTCTGGGGGCCAGTGGAGCAGTACTTC.

The chain has TRBV6-6 and TRBJ2-7; weak D call: TRBD2 (6 bases). Germline assignment: CDR1 MNHNY and CDR2 SVGAGI (reference sequence). V lost 2 bases and J 6 bases, leaving 11 bases between the germline ends. The CDR3 totals 13 residues. CDR3 region: CASSYDWGVEQYF. In DNA form, the CDR3 reads TGTGCCAGCAGTTACGACTGGGGGGTCGAGCAGTACTTC.

V usage is TRBV27 and J usage is TRBJ1-1, with TRBD1 identical over 7 bases. The CDR3 consists of 17 residues. Germline loops: CDR1 MNHEY, CDR2 SMNVEV (reference sequence). V gave up 5 bases and J gave up 4 bases; unmatched junction bases: 16. This CDR3 reads CASSLHSTGWERTEAFF. Here the CDR3 DNA reads TGTGCCAGCAGTCTTCACTCGACAGGGTGGGAACGCACTGAAGCTTTCTTT.

This rearrangement joins TRBV28 to TRBJ1-2; D uncertain. The CDR3 loop spans 19 amino acids. The germline V gene has CDR1 MDHEN and CDR2 SYDVKM. Trimming stripped 7 bases from V and 2 bases from J, with 29 bases between. CDR3 in amino acids: CASTAYPSTRGGDNYGYTF. In nucleotides, the CDR3 is TGTGCCAGCACCGCATACCCCTCCACTCGGGGAGGAGACAACTATGGCTACACCTTC.

In this sample, this clone turned up once. The rearrangement uses TRBV7-2 and TRBJ2-5; 7 nucleotides agree with TRBD2. Germline V gene lookup returns CDR1 SGHTA and CDR2 FQGNSA. This CDR3 is 16 amino acids long. V gave up 1 base and J gave up 5 bases; unmatched junction bases: 10. The CDR3 loop reads CASSLVGGSHWETQYF. The CDR3 DNA sequence: TGTGCCAGCAGCTTAGTCGGCGGGAGCCACTGGGAGACCCAGTACTTC.

V is TRBV27 and J is TRBJ2-3, with D perhaps TRBD2 (6 bases). The germline V gene has CDR1 MNHEY and CDR2 SMNVEV (reference sequence). The CDR3 spans 17 residues. V was cut by 6 bases and J by 0 bases, with 19 bases left in between. CDR3 amino acids: CASSRSPGLLSTDTQYF. The CDR3 nucleotides read TGTGCCAGCAGCCGAAGCCCGGGACTCCTTAGCACAGATACGCAGTATTTT.

The chain uses TRBV18 and TRBJ2-1, with D possibly matching TRBD2 (6 bases). The germline gives CDR1 KGHSH, CDR2 LQKENI. With 0 bases removed from V and 1 base from J, the gap between germline ends came to 13 bases. This CDR3 spans 17 amino acids. The CDR3 loop reads CASSPPRAGQSYNEQFF. CDR3 nucleotide sequence: TGTGCCAGCTCACCACCCCGCGCGGGGCAGTCCTACAATGAGCAGTTCTTC.

CDR3 sequence: CASLGGKLFF. The CDR3 region has the DNA TGTGCCAGCCTAGGCGGAAAACTGTTTTTT. The chain carries TRBV25-1 and TRBJ1-4; D is ambiguous. Trimming left V 8 bases short and J 10 bases short, with 8 bases between. Per germline, CDR1 MGHDK and CDR2 SYGVNS. The CDR3 length is 10 residues.

V and J are TRBV9 and TRBJ1-2; TRBD1 agrees at 8 bases. The CDR3 spans 15 residues. Unmatched junction bases numbered 5, after V lost 0 bases and J lost 4 bases. The germline V gene encodes CDR1 SGDLS and CDR2 YYNGEE. CDR3 in amino acids: CASSVVSGGSYGYTF. In DNA form, the CDR3 reads TGTGCCAGCAGCGTAGTTTCAGGGGGCAGCTATGGCTACACCTTC.

A remark on this clone: Since a much larger clone is just one base distant, this may be a read error. The identical CDR3 is also encoded by other nucleotide sequences in the sample. This rearrangement joins TRBV7-9 to TRBJ2-5; TRBD1 aligns across 10 bases. Germline CDR1 is SEHNR and CDR2 is FQNEAQ (reference sequence). The CDR3 is 16 residues long. Trimming cost V 2 bases and J 3 bases; bases outside gene matches: 6. The chain's CDR3 is CASSLRQGALEETQYF. CDR3 bases: TGTGCCAGCAGCTTAAGACAGGGGGCGTTAGAAGAGACCCAGTACTTC.

The chain uses TRBV27 and TRBJ1-5; TRBD1 matches at 8 bases. Germline-derived CDR1 and CDR2 are MNHEY and SMNVEV (reference sequence). V shed 5 bases, J shed 2 bases, and the junction held 8 bases outside the gene matches. This CDR3 has 16 residues. In DNA, the CDR3 is TGTGCCAGCAGTCTTTTACCAGGGGGCGGCAATCAGCCCCAGCATTTT. This encodes CASSLLPGGGNQPQHF.

The V call is TRBV9, the J call TRBJ2-5; D is unresolved. Looked up from germline, CDR1 is SGDLS and CDR2 is YYNGEE. The CDR3 is 13 residues long. Trimming cost V 3 bases and J 3 bases, with 9 bases left between them. The CDR3 nucleotides read TGTGCCAGCAGCGAGTTGGGTAAAGAGACCCAGTACTTC. Translating it yields CASSELGKETQYF.

This clone was seen just once. A read error may account for a junction end that differs from germline. The V and J genes are TRBV15 and TRBJ2-7, with D perhaps TRBD1 (6 bases). The CDR3 runs 14 residues. Looked up from germline, CDR1 is LNHNV and CDR2 is YYDKDF (reference sequence). The CDR3 sequence is CATSGDRNAYEQYF. The CDR3 DNA reads TGTGCCACCAGCGGAGACAGGAACGCCTACGAGCAGTACTTC.

The chain combines TRBV10-3 with TRBJ2-5, with 8 positions matching TRBD1. The CDR3 consists of 14 residues. Germline CDR1 is ENHRY and CDR2 is SYGVKD. V was pared by 6 bases and J by 2 bases, with 5 bases of the junction left unmatched. The DNA for the CDR3 is TGTGCCATCAGCCTAGACAGGGGACAAGAGACCCAGTACTTC. Translation: CAISLDRGQETQYF.

The V gene is TRBV7-8, the J gene TRBJ1-4, with a weak D call TRBD1 (5 bases). Germline lookup yields CDR1 SGHVS and CDR2 FQNEAQ. The CDR3 is made up of 14 amino acids. The germline V and J ends were trimmed by 1 base and 11 bases, with 14 bases remaining between them. The CDR3 loop reads CASSLGGEDGKLFF. CDR3 coding DNA: TGTGCCAGCAGCTTAGGAGGGGAGGATGGGAAACTGTTTTTT.

The chain recombines TRBV7-8 with TRBJ2-3; the D gene could be TRBD1 or TRBD2 (5 bases each). This CDR3 comprises 15 residues. The germline V gene has CDR1 SGHVS and CDR2 FQNEAQ. Trimming pared 7 bases from V and 3 bases from J, leaving 17 bases between. CDR3 protein: CASTPSQGFTDTQYF. As DNA, the CDR3 is TGTGCCAGCACCCCTAGCCAGGGCTTTACAGATACGCAGTATTTT. Full variable domain (remainder filled in from reference TRBV7-8 and TRBJ2-3): GAGVSQSPRYKVAKRGQDVALRCDPISGHVSLFWYQQALGQGPEFLTYFQNEAQLDKSGLPSDRFFAERPEGSVSTLKIQRTQQEDSAVYLCASTPSQGFTDTQYFGPGTRLTVL.

V usage is TRBV11-2 and J usage is TRBJ2-7, with 10 bases aligning to TRBD2. The V segment lost 3 bases and the J segment 3 bases; nucleotides outside the gene matches: 5. The CDR3 has 15 residues. Germline CDR1 and CDR2: SGHAT and FQNNGV. The DNA of the CDR3 is TGTGCCAGCAGCTTGCTAGCGGGAGCAGTCTACGAGCAGTACTTC. As protein: CASSLLAGAVYEQYF.

This chain joins TRBV10-2 and TRBJ2-7; no firm D call. Trimming took off 6 bases at V and 2 bases at J, with 8 bases between the two ends. Germline V gives CDR1 WSHSY, CDR2 SAAADI. The CDR3 extends over 12 amino acids. The CDR3 nucleotides are TGCGCCAGCAGCCCCAGCGCCTACGAGCAGTACTTC. This sequence encodes CASSPSAYEQYF.

The chain joins TRBV29-1 to TRBJ2-5; D ambiguous. V lost 7 bases to trimming and J lost 4 bases, with 13 bases between them. The CDR3 runs 12 residues. Germline assignment: CDR1 SQVTM and CDR2 ANQGSEA. The CDR3 sequence: CSGEISLETQYF. The CDR3 region has the DNA TGCAGCGGAGAAATTTCCCTAGAGACCCAGTACTTC.

The chain uses TRBV27 and TRBJ2-7; 9 nucleotides agree with TRBD1. Germline V gene lookup returns CDR1 MNHEY and CDR2 SMNVEV (reference sequence). The CDR3 is 14 residues long. V shed 8 bases and J 5 bases; nucleotides not matched to a gene: 10. The CDR3 loop reads CASGKLGQGDEQYF. The CDR3 DNA follows: TGTGCCAGCGGAAAATTGGGACAGGGAGACGAGCAGTACTTC.

The rearrangement uses TRBV6-5 and TRBJ2-5; D is possibly TRBD1 (5 bases). From germline, CDR1 is MNHEY and CDR2 SVGAGI. The CDR3 extends over 15 amino acids. V lost 2 bases, J lost 2 bases, and 12 bases lay in between. The CDR3: CASSYTGDLQETQYF. CDR3 sequence (DNA): TGTGCCAGCAGTTACACAGGAGACTTACAAGAGACCCAGTACTTC.

The chain links TRBV7-9 to TRBJ1-1, with 11 bases fitting TRBD1. The CDR3 has 17 amino acids. Germline trimming cut 5 bases from V and 5 bases from J; bases unmatched to any gene: 13. Germline lookup yields CDR1 SEHNR and CDR2 FQNEAQ (reference sequence). CDR3 residues: CASSVGGQGVWWTEAFF. The CDR3 DNA reads TGTGCCAGCAGCGTAGGGGGACAGGGGGTGTGGTGGACTGAAGCTTTCTTT.

The chain links TRBV4-3 to TRBJ2-2; perhaps D is TRBD1 or TRBD2 (5 bases each). V was pared by 4 bases and J by 3 bases, with 12 bases between. The length of the CDR3 is 15 residues. Per the germline V gene, CDR1 is LGHNA and CDR2 is YSLEER. The CDR3 DNA is TGCGCCAGCAGCCTCACTTGGGGGTACACCGGGGAGCTGTTTTTT. It encodes CASSLTWGYTGELFF.

This rearrangement joins TRBV2 to TRBJ2-7; D perhaps matches TRBD1 (5 bases). The CDR3 covers 13 residues. Looked up from germline, CDR1 is SNHLY and CDR2 is FYNNEI. V was clipped by 2 bases and J by 3 bases, with 8 bases between them. The chain's CDR3 is CASSENDSYEQYF. The CDR3, as DNA: TGTGCCAGCAGTGAAAACGACAGCTACGAGCAGTACTTC. Filled out from reference TRBV2 and TRBJ2-7, the complete variable domain reads EPEVTQTPSHQVTQMGQEVILRCVPISNHLYFYWYRQILGQKVEFLVSFYNNEISEKSEIFDDQFSVERPDGSNFTLKIRSTKLEDSAMYFCASSENDSYEQYFGPGTRLTVT.